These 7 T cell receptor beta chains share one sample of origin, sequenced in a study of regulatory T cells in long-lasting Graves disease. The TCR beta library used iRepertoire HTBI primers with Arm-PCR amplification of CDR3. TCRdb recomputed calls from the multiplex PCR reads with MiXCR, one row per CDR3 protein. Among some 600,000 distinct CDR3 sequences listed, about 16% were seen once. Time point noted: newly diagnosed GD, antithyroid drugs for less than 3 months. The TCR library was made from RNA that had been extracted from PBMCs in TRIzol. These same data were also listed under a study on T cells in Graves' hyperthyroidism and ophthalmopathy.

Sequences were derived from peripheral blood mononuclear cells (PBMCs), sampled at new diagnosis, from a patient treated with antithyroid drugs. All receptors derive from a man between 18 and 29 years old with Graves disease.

This CDR3 reads CASSRPGTRLGKTQYF. DNA for the CDR3: TGTGCCAGCAGTCGTCCCGGGACTCGCCTTGGCAAGACCCAGTACTTC. J is TRBJ2-5 and V is TRBV9; TRBD2 might be the D (6 bases). CDR3 length: 16 amino acids. Trimming took off 5 bases at V and 6 bases at J, with 23 bases between the two ends. Germline V gene data show CDR1 as SGDLS and CDR2 as YYNGEE.

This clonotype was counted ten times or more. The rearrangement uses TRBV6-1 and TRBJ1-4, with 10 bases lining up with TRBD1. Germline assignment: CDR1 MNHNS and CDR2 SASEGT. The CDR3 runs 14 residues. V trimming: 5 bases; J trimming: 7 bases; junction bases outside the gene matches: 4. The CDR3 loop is CASSRGQGPEKLFF. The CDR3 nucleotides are TGTGCCAGCAGTCGGGGACAGGGGCCTGAAAAACTGTTTTTT.

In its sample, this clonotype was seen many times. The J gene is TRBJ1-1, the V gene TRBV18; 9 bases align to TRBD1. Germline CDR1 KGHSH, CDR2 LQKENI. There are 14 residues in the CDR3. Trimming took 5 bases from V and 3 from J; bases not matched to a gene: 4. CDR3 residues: CASSDTGGHTEAFF. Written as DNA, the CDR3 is TGTGCCAGCTCAGACACAGGGGGCCACACTGAAGCTTTCTTT.

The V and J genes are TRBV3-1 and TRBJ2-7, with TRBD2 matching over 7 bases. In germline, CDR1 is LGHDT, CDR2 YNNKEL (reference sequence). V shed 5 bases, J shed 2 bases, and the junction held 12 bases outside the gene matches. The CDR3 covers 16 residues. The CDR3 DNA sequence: TGTGCCAGCAGCATGAGAGCGACGGGAGGTACCTACGAGCAGTACTTC. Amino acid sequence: CASSMRATGGTYEQYF.

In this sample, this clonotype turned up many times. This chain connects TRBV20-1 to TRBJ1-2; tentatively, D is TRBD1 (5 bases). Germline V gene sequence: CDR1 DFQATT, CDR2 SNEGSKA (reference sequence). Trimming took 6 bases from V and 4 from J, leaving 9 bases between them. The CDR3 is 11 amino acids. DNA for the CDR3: TGCAGTGCGGGAGGGACCTATGGCTACACCTTC. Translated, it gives CSAGGTYGYTF.

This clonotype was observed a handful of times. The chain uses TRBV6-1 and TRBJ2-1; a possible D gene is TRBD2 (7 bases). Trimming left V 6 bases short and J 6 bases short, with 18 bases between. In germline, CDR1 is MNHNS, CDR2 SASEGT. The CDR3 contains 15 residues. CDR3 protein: CASSPLGGLLNEQFF. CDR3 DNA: TGTGCCAGCAGCCCTTTGGGGGGGCTTCTCAATGAGCAGTTCTTC.

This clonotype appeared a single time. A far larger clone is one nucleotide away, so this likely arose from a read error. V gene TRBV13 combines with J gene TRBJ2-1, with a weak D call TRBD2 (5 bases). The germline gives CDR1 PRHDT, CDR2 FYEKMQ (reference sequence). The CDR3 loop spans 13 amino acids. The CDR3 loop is CASSPQSGYEQSF. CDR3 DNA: TGTGCCAGCAGTCCCCAGTCGGGGTATGAGCAGTCCTTC.